The entry below gives a single T cell receptor beta chain sequence along with its context. This specimen comes from a study of OX40 agonist ivuxolimab in advanced cancers. Generated by immunoSEQ multiplex PCR, the TCRdb table keeps only in-frame clones and is missing some. This table has 62,000 or so clones, about four fifths appearing once. The sequenced sample was CD4+ or CD8+ T cells sorted from blood, obtained in a trial of the OX40 agonist ivuxolimab. The receptor comes from an adult with an advanced solid tumor such as melanoma, head and neck, liver or kidney cancer.

Here the CDR3 reads CASSSRTREAFF. The CDR3, as DNA: TGTGCCAGCAGTTCTCGGACACGTGAAGCTTTCTTT. The rearrangement joins TRBV27 to TRBJ1-1; D is perhaps TRBD1 (5 bases). Germline lookup yields CDR1 MNHEY and CDR2 SMNVEV (reference sequence). V was shortened by 4 bases and J by 7 bases, with 10 bases between the two germline ends. This CDR3 contains 12 residues.